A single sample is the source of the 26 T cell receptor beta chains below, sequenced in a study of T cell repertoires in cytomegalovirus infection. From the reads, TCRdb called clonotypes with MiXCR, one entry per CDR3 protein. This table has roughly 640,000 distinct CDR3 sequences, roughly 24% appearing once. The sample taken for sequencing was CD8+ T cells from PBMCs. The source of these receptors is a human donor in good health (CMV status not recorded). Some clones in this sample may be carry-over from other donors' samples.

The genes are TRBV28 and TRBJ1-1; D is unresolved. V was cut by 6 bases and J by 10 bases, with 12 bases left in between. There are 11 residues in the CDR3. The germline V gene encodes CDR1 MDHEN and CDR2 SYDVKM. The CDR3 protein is CASSRGGGAFF. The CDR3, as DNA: TGTGCCAGCAGCCGGGGTGGTGGAGCTTTCTTT.

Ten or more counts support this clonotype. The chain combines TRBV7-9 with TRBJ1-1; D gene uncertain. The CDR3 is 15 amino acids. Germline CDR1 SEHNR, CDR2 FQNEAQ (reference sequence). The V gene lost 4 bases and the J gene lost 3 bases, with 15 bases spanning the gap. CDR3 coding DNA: TGTGCCAGCAGCTCCGAGGTGGTATGGGACACTGAAGCTTTCTTT. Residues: CASSSEVVWDTEAFF.

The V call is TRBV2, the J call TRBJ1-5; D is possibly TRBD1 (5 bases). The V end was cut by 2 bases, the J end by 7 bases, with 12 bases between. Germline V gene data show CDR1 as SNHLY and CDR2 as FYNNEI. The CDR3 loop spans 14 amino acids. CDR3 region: CASSERGEQQPQHF. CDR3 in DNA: TGTGCCAGCAGTGAAAGAGGGGAACAACAGCCCCAGCATTTT. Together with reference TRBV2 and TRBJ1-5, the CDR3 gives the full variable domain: EPEVTQTPSHQVTQMGQEVILRCVPISNHLYFYWYRQILGQKVEFLVSFYNNEISEKSEIFDDQFSVERPDGSNFTLKIRSTKLEDSAMYFCASSERGEQQPQHFGDGTRLSIL.

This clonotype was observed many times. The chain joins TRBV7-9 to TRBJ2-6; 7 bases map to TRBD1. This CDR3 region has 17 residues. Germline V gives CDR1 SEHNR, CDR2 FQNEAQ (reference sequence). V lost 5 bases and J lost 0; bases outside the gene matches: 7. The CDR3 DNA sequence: TGTGCCAGCAGCCCGGGACAGTTTAGCTCTGGGGCCAACGTCCTGACTTTC. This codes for CASSPGQFSSGANVLTF.

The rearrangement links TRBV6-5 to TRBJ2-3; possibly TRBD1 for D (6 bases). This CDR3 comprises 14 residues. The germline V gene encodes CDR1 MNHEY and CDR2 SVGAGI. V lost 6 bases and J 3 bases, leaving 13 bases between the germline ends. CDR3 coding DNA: TGTGCCAGCAGCCACAGGGAAGGTACAGATACGCAGTATTTT. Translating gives CASSHREGTDTQYF.

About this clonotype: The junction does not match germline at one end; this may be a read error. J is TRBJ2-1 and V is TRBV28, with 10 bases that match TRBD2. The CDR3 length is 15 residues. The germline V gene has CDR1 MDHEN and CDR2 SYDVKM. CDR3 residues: CANSALAGDYNEQFF. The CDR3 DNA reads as TGTGCCAACAGTGCCCTAGCGGGGGATTACAATGAGCAGTTCTTC.

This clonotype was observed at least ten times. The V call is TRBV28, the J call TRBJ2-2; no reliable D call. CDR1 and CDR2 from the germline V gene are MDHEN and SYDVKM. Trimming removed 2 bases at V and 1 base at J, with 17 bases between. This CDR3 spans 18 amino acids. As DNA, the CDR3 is TGTGCCAGCAGTTTAGGGTCGGAACTTTACATGAACACCGGGGAGCTGTTTTTT. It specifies CASSLGSELYMNTGELFF.

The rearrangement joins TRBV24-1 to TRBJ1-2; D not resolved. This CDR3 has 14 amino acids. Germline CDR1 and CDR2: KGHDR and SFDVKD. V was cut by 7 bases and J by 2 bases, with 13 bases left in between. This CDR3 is CATSHRTENYGYTF. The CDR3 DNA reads TGTGCCACCAGCCATAGGACGGAGAACTATGGCTACACCTTC.

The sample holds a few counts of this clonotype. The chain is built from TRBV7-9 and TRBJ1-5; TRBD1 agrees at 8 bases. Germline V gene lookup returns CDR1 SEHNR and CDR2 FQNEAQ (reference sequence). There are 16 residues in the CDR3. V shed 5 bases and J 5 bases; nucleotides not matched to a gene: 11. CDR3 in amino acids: CASSMGRQGIDQPQHF. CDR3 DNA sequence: TGTGCCAGCAGCATGGGGAGACAGGGGATAGATCAGCCCCAGCATTTT.

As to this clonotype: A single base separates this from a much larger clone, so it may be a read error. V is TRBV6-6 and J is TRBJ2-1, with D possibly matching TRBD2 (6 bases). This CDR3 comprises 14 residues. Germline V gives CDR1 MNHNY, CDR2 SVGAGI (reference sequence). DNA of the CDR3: TGTGCCAACAGTTACCTCAGCCGGGAGAATGAGCAGTTCTTC. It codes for CANSYLSRENEQFF.

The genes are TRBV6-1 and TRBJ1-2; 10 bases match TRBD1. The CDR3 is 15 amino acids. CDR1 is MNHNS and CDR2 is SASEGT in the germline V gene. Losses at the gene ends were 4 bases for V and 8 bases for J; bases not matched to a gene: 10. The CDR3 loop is CASSVSGQGIFGYTF. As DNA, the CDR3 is TGTGCCAGCAGTGTCTCGGGACAGGGGATCTTCGGCTACACCTTC.

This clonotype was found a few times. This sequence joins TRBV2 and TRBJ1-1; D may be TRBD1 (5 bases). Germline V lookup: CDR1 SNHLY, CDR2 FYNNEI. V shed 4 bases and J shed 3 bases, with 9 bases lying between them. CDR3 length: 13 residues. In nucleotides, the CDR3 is TGTGCCAGCAGTGCTGCAGGGTACACTGAAGCTTTCTTT. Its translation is CASSAAGYTEAFF.

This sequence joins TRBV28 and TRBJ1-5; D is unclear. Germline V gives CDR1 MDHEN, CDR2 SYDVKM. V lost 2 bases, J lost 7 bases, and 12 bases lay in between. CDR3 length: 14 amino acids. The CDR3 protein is CASSLGYRRQPQHF. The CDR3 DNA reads TGTGCCAGCAGTTTAGGCTATCGAAGGCAGCCCCAGCATTTT.

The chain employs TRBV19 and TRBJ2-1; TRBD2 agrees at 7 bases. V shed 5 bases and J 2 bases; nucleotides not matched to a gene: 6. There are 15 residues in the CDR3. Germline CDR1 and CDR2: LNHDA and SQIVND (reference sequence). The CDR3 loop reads CASSDGGFPYNEQFF. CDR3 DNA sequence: TGTGCCAGTAGTGACGGGGGGTTCCCCTACAATGAGCAGTTCTTC.

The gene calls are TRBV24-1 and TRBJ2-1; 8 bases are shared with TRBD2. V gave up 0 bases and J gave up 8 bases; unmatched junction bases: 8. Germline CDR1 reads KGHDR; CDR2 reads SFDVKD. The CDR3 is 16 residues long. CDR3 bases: TGTGCCACCAGTGATTTGCAGAAGGGGCGGGAGGATGAGCAGTTCTTC. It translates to CATSDLQKGREDEQFF.

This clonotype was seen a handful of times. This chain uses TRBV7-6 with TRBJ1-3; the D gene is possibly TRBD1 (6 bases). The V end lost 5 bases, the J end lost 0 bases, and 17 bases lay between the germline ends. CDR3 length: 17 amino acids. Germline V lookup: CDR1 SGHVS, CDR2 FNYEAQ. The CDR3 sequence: CASSEIDRPYSGNTIYF. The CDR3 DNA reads TGTGCCAGCAGCGAAATCGACAGGCCTTACTCTGGAAACACCATATATTTT.

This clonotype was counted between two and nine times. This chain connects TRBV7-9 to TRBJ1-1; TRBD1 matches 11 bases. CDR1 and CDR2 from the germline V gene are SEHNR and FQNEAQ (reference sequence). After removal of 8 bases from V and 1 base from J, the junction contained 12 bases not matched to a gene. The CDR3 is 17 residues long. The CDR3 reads CASYMGQGVLSNTEAFF. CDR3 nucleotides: TGTGCCAGCTACATGGGACAGGGGGTTCTTTCGAACACTGAAGCTTTCTTT.

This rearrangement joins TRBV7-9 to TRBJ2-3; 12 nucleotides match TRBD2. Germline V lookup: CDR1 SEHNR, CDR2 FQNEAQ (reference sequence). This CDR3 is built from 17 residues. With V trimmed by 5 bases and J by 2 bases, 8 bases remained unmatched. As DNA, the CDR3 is TGTGCCAGCAGCCCCCGCGGACTAGCGGGGACCACAGATACGCAGTATTTT. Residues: CASSPRGLAGTTDTQYF.

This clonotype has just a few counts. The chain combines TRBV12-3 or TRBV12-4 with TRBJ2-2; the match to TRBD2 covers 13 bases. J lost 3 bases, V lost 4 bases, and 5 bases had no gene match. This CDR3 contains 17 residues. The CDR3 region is CASSSGLAGDYTGELFF. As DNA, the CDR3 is TGTGCCAGCAGTTCCGGACTAGCGGGAGACTACACCGGGGAGCTGTTTTTT.

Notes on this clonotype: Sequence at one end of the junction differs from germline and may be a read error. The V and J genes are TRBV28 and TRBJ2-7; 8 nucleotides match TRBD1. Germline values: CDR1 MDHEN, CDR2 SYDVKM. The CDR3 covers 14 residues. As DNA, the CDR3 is TGTGCCAGCATCTGGAGACAGGGGTCCTACGGGCAGTACTTC. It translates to CASIWRQGSYGQYF. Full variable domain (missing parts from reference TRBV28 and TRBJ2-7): DVKVTQSSRYLVKRTGEKVFLECVQDMDHENMFWYRQDPGLGLRLIYFSYDVKMKEKGDIPEGYSVSREKKERFSLILESASTNQTSMYLCASIWRQGSYGQYFGPGTRLTVT.

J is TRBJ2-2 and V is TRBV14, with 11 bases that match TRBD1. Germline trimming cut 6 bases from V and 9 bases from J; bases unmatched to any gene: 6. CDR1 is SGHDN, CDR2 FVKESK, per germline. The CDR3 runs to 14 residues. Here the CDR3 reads CASSRTGGGRELFF. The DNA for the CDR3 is TGTGCCAGCAGTCGGACAGGGGGCGGCCGGGAGCTGTTTTTT.

The CDR3 DNA follows: TGCAGCGTTGAAAGACAGGGGTCTTCTAACTATGGCTACACCTTC. Amino acid sequence: CSVERQGSSNYGYTF. The chain couples TRBV29-1 to TRBJ1-2, with 8 bases that match TRBD1. Germline assignment: CDR1 SQVTM and CDR2 ANQGSEA. The CDR3 runs to 15 residues. V dropped 2 bases and J dropped 0; count of bases not matched to a gene: 5. The whole variable domain, filled in from reference TRBV29-1 and TRBJ1-2, reads SAVISQKPSRDICQRGTSLTIQCQVDSQVTMMFWYRQQPGQSLTLIATANQGSEATYESGFVIDKFPISRPNLTFSTLTVSNMSPEDSSIYLCSVERQGSSNYGYTFGSGTRLTVV.

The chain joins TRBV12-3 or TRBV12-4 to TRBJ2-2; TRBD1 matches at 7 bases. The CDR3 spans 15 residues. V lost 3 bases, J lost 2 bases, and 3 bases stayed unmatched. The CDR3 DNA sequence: TGTGCCAGCAGTTTGGACAGGCAAAACACCGGGGAGCTGTTTTTT. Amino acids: CASSLDRQNTGELFF.

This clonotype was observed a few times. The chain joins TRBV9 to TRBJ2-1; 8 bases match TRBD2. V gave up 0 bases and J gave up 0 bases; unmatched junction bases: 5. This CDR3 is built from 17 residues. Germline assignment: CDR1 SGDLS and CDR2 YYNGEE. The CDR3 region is CASSVDGGGSSYNEQFF. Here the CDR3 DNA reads TGTGCCAGCAGCGTAGACGGCGGGGGGAGCTCCTACAATGAGCAGTTCTTC.

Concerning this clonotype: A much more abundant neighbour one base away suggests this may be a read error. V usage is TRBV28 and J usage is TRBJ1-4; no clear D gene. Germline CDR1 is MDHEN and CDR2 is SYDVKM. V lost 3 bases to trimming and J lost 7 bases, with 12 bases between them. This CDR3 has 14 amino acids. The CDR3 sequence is CASSFRRISEKLFF. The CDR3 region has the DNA TGTGCCAGCAGTTTCCGCAGGATCAGTGAAAAACTGTTTTTT.

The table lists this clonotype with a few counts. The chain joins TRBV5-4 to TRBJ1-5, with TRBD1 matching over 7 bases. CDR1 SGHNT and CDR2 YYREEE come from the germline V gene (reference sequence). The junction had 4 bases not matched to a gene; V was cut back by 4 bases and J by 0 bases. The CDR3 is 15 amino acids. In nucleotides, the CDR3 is TGTGCCAGCAGCCCAGACAGGGCTAGCAATCAGCCCCAGCATTTT. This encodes CASSPDRASNQPQHF.